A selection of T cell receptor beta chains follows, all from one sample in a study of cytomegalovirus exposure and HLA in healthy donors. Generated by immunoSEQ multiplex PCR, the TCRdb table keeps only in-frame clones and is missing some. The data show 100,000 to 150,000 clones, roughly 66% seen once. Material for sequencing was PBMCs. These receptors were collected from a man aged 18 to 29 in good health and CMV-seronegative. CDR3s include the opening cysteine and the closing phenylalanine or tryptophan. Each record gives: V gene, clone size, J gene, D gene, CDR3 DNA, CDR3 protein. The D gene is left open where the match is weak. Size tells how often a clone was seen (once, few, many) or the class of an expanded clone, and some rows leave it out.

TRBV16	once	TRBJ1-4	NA	TGTGCCAGCAGAAGCGGGATGAGGGAAAAACTGTTTTTT	CASRSGMREKLFF
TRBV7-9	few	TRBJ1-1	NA	TGTTCCAGCAGCTTACTGGGCTCAAAACTTATCGCCGCGAACACTGAAGCTTTCTTT	CSSSLLGSKLIAANTEAFF
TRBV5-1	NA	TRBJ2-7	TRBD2	TGCGCCAGCAGCTTGAAGTTGGCTAGCGGGAGTTACGAGCAGTACTTC	CASSLKLASGSYEQYF
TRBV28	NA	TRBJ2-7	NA	TGTGCCAGCAGCCCGTCGGGGGACGCCTACGAGCAGTACTTC	CASSPSGDAYEQYF
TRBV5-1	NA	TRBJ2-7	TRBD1	TGCGCCAGCAGCTTGTCCGGGACAGGCAGCGACGAGCAGTACTTC	CASSLSGTGSDEQYF
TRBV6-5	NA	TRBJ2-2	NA	TGTGCCAGCAGTTATGTGGGCCCGAACACCGGGGAGCTGTTTTTT	CASSYVGPNTGELFF
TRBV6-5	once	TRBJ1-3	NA	TGTGCCAGCAGTTACGCGGGGGGCACTGGAAACACCATATATTTT	CASSYAGGTGNTIYF
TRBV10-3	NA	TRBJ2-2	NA	TGTGCCATCAGTATGAGAAGTATGGACACCGGGGAGCTGTTTTTT	CAISMRSMDTGELFF
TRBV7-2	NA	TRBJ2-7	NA	TGTGCCAGCAGCACCTCCCCTCTAAACGAGCAGTACTTC	CASSTSPLNEQYF
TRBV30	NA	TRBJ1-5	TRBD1	TGTGCCTGGAGCCGAGGGACAGGGGGAAGTCAGCCCCAGCATTTT	CAWSRGTGGSQPQHF
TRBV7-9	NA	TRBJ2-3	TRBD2	TGTGCCAGCAGCCCAACGGGGGGGGATACGCAGTATTTT	CASSPTGGDTQYF
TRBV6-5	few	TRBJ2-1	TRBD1	TGTGCCAGCCGGGACAGCAACTACAATGAGCAGTTCTTC	CASRDSNYNEQFF
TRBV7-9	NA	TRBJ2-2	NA	TGTTCCAGCAGCTTACAGAACACCGGGGAGCTGTTTTTT	CSSSLQNTGELFF
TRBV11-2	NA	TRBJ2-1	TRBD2	TGTGCCAGCAGCTTCAATCTAGCGGGGTCCTACAATGAGCAGTTCTTC	CASSFNLAGSYNEQFF
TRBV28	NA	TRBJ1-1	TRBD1	TGTGCCAGCGGGGGACAGGGAGGGACTGAAGCTTTCTTT	CASGGQGGTEAFF
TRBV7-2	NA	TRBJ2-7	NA	TGTGCCAGCAGCTTAATGAGTAAGGAGCAGTACTTC	CASSLMSKEQYF
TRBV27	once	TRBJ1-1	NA	TGTGCCAGCGCTGGGTGGGGGAGGGCTTTCTTT	CASAGWGRAFF
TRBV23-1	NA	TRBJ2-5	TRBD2	TGCGCCAGCAGTCCCCTGGGACTAGCGGGGGAAGAGACCCAGTACTTC	CASSPLGLAGEETQYF
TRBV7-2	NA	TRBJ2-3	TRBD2	TGTGCCAGCAGCCCAAGACTAGCGGGAGGGCCCGATACGCAGTATTTT	CASSPRLAGGPDTQYF
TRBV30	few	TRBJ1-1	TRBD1	TGTGCCTGGGGGGACAGGGGACGAGCTTTCTTT	CAWGDRGRAFF
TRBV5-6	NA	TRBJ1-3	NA	TGTGCCAGCAGCTACAGGGCTGGAAACACCATATATTTT	CASSYRAGNTIYF
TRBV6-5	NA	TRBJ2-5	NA	TGTGCCAGCAGTTACTCGGGCAGCCAAGAGACCCAGTACTTC	CASSYSGSQETQYF
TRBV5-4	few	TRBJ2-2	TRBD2	TGTGCCAGCAGCCCTATGGGGAGGGAAGGCGGGGAGCTGTTTTTT	CASSPMGREGGELFF
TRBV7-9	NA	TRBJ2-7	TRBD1	TGTGCCAGCAGGAGTGGACAGGGTGGCTCCTACGAGCAGTACTTC	CASRSGQGGSYEQYF
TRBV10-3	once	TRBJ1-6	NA	TGTGCCATCAGAGAGAACAGGGAAGGGAAGTCACCCCTCCACTTT	CAIRENREGKSPLHF
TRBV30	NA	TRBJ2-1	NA	TGTGCCTGGAGTAGCATAAACAATGAGCAGTTCTTC	CAWSSINNEQFF
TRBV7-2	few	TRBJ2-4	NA	TGTGCCAGCAGTATCAACAGGGACCTAGCCAAAAACATTCAGTACTTC	CASSINRDLAKNIQYF
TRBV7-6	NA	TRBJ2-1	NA	TGTGCCAGCAGCTTAGTCACTAGCTCGAAACACAATGAGCAGTTCTTC	CASSLVTSSKHNEQFF
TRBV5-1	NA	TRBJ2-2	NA	TGCGCCAGCAGCTTGAGAACAGCCGGGGAGCTGTTTTTT	CASSLRTAGELFF
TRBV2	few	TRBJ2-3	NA	TGTGCCAGCAGTGCAAGAGACAGCCACACAGATACGCAGTATTTT	CASSARDSHTDTQYF
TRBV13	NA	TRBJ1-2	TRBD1	TGTGCCAGCAGCTCGTCCCGGGACAGGGCCCTCAACTATGGCTACACCTTC	CASSSSRDRALNYGYTF
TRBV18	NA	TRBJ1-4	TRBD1	TGTGCCAGCTCCCCACAGAACAGGGGTCGATATGAAAAACTGTTTTTT	CASSPQNRGRYEKLFF
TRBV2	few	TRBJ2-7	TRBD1	TGTGCCAGCAGATGGGACAGGCCGTCCTACGAGCAGTACTTC	CASRWDRPSYEQYF
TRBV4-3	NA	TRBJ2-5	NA	TGCGCCAGCAGCCAAGATAGGTCAGCTAGAGAGCAGTACTTC	CASSQDRSAREQYF
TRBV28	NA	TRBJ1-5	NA	TGTGCCAGCAGTCTAACGGGAGGGGTTGGCAATCAGCCCCAGCATTTT	CASSLTGGVGNQPQHF
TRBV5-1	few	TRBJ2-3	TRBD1	TGCGCCAGCAGCTTGTATCCGGGACAGGGCTCTGATACGCAGTATTTT	CASSLYPGQGSDTQYF
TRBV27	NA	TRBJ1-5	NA	TGTGCCAGCGGACAAGGGCGACAGCCCCAGCATTTT	CASGQGRQPQHF
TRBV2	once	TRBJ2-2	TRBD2	TGTGCCAGAGGGACTAGCGGGACTACCGGGGAGCTGTTTTTT	CARGTSGTTGELFF
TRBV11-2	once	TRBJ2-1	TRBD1	TGTGCCAGCAGCTTGAGGGACAGGGCCTACAATGAGCAGTTCTTC	CASSLRDRAYNEQFF
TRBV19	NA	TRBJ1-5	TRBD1	TGTGCCAGTAGTAGGGGACAGGGGGGATATCAGCCCCAGCATTTT	CASSRGQGGYQPQHF
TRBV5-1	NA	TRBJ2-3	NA	TGCGCCAGCAGCTTGGGGCAACTAGGCACAGATACGCAGTATTTT	CASSLGQLGTDTQYF
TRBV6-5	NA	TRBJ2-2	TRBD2	TGTGCCAGCAGTCGGTTAGCGGGAGACACCGGGGAGCTGTTTTTT	CASSRLAGDTGELFF
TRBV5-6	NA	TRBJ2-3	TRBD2	TGTGCCAGCAGAGAGCGTAGCGGGGGGTACACAGATACGCAGTATTTT	CASRERSGGYTDTQYF
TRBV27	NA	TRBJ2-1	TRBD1	TGTGCCAGCAGTGCCCAGGGGGACCGATACAATGAGCAGTTCTTC	CASSAQGDRYNEQFF
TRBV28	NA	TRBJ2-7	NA	TGTGCCAGCAGTTGGGTCTTCGGGACACAGACGAAATTTTACGAGCAGTACTTC	CASSWVFGTQTKFYEQYF
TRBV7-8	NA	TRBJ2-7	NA	TGTGCCAGCAGCTTAGCTCTAGCAAATGAGCAGTACTTC	CASSLALANEQYF
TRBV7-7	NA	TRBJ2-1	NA	TGTGCCAGCAGCGCTCATAGCCCGCCCTCCTACAATGAGCAGTTCTTC	CASSAHSPPSYNEQFF
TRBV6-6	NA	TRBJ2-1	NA	TGTGCCAGCACCCGGCTAGCGACAAATGAGCAGTTCTTC	CASTRLATNEQFF
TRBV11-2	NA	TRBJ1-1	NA	TGTGCCAGCAGCTTAGATCTAAGGAACACTGAAGCTTTCTTT	CASSLDLRNTEAFF
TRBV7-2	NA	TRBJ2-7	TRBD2	TGTGCCAGCCGCTTAATATCAGCGGGGGGTCCCTCCTACGAGCAGTACTTC	CASRLISAGGPSYEQYF
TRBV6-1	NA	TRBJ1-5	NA	TGTGCCAGCTGCGGTACAGGGAATAGCAATCAGCCCCAGCATTTT	CASCGTGNSNQPQHF
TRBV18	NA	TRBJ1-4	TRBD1	TGTGCCAGCTCTCAGGACAGGGAGCCTAATGAAAAACTGTTTTTT	CASSQDREPNEKLFF
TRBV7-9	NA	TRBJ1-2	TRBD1	TGTGCCAGCAGCTTACGACAGGGAGACTTGGATGGCTACACCTTC	CASSLRQGDLDGYTF